This TCR beta chain came from a study of blood T cell repertoires in COVID-19. Study overall: Material from acute and convalescent COVID-19 was sourced from the United States, Italy and Spain. T cells, B-cell-depleted T cells, or PBMCs provided the cDNA or gDNA that served as material.

Source study methods: By means of reference gene primer amplification, nucleated cell counts were estimated. The table came from immunoSEQ multiplex PCR; TCRdb's copy has only in-frame clones and leaves some out. The V and J calls and clone size were taken over from that table, and D and trimming were inferred from the DNA. The data show around 380,000 clones, more than 75% seen once. The CDR3 is 15 amino acids. Trimming at V came to 4 bases and at J to 1 base, leaving 3 bases not matched to a gene. Germline V gene lookup returns CDR1 SGHTS and CDR2 YDEGEE. The TCR was taken from a human donor with acute or convalescent COVID-19. The donor label of this sample is uncertain. The material sequenced was peripheral blood. The chain couples TRBV5-8 to TRBJ2-1, with 9 nucleotides matching TRBD2. The CDR3 DNA reads TGTGCCAGCAGCCGCGGGGGGGCTTCCTACAATGAGCAGTTCTTC. As protein: CASSRGGASYNEQFF.